This T cell receptor (beta chain) was identified in a study of blood T cell repertoires in COVID-19. Background on the study: COVID-19 samples, acute and convalescent, were from the United States, Italy and Spain.

In the authors' workflow: Scientists estimated how many nucleated cells there were by amplifying reference gene primers. The data were produced by immunoSEQ multiplex PCR, yet TCRdb's version contains in-frame clones alone and is incomplete. Clone size and V and J calls were adopted from that table, with D and trimming inferred from the DNA. The data contain roughly 250,000 clones, approximately 78% of them singletons. The CDR3 spans 17 residues. The germline gives CDR1 SGHRS, CDR2 YFSETQ. The V end lost 1 base, the J end lost 3 bases, and 19 bases lay between the germline ends. The chain joins TRBV5-1 to TRBJ1-2; D perhaps matches TRBD1 (5 bases). The sample consisted of peripheral blood. The sequence derives from a woman aged 60-75 years with active or convalescent COVID-19. The CDR3 DNA follows: TGCGCCAGCAGCTTGCGCGGGGCCGGTGACTCCTACTATGGCTACACCTTC. Translating gives CASSLRGAGDSYYGYTF.